This TCR beta chain was retrieved from a study of early T cells in non-severe SARS-CoV-2 infection. Study in general: Sequencing of unsorted whole blood was done on bulk RNA, leaving chains unpaired. General study findings and limits: Matching with VDJdb favored anti-spike CD8 responses (missing private and CD4 specificities).

Regarding this clonotype: No antigen is known for it.

Germline V gene data show CDR1 as LGHNA and CDR2 as YSLEER. The CDR3 runs 16 residues. V gave up 4 bases and J gave up 0 bases; unmatched junction bases: 5. Each single cDNA molecule received a unique molecular identifier. TCRdb ran MiXCR on the 5' RACE reads and lists one entry per CDR3 protein. The sample shows approximately 38,000 distinct CDR3 sequences, roughly 4.7% of them seen only once. This receptor was taken from an adult who was a healthcare worker with PCR-confirmed SARS-CoV-2 infection or an uninfected control (not recorded which). Source material: whole blood. The rearrangement links TRBV4-3 to TRBJ2-2; 7 bases are a match to TRBD1. The CDR3 coding sequence is TGCGCCAGCAGCCGGCGCCAGGGGGCGAACACCGGGGAGCTGTTTTTT. Its translation: CASSRRQGANTGELFF.